This T cell receptor (beta chain) emerged from a study of graft-versus-host responses after intestinal transplantation. TCRdb's table, derived via immunoSEQ multiplex PCR, lists solely in-frame clones and lacks some. The sample carries some 44,000 clones, 85% to 95% recorded once. Per germline, CDR1 MNHEY and CDR2 SVGAGI. The length of the CDR3 is 14 residues. V dropped 2 bases and J dropped 3 bases, with 9 bases sitting between them. The material sequenced was PBMCs, taken about 350 days after intestinal transplant. The chain joins TRBV6-5 to TRBJ2-3; D is perhaps TRBD1 (6 bases). The source is a human patient who received an intestinal transplant, so some T cells may come from the graft donor. CDR3 region: CASSYNQGTDTQYF. The CDR3 DNA reads as TGTGCCAGCAGTTACAATCAGGGGACAGATACGCAGTATTTT.